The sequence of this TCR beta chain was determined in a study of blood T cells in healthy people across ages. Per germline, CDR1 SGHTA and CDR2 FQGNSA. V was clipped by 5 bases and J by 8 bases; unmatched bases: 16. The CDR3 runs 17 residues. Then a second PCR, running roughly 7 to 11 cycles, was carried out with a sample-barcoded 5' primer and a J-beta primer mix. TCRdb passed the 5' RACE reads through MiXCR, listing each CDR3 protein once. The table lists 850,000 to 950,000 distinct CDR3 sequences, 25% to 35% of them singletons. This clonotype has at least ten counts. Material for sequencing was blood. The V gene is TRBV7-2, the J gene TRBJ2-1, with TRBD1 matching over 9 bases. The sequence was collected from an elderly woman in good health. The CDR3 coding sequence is TGTGCCAGCAGCCCTACTTTTGGGACAGGGCCGTTGCATGAGCAGTTCTTC. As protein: CASSPTFGTGPLHEQFF.